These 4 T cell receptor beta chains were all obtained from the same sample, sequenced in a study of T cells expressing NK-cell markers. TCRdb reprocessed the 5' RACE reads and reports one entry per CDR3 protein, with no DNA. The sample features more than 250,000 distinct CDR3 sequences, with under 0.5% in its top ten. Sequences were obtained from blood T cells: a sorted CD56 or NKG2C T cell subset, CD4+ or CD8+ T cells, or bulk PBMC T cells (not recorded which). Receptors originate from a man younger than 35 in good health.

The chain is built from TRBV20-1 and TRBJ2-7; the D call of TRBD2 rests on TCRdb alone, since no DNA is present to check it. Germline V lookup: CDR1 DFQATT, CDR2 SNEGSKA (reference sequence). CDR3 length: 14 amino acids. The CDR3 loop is CSARVGVAGYEQYF.

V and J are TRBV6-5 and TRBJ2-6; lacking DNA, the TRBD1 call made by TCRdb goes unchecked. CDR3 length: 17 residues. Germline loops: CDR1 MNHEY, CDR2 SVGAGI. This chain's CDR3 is CASSYSWSGSGANVLTF.

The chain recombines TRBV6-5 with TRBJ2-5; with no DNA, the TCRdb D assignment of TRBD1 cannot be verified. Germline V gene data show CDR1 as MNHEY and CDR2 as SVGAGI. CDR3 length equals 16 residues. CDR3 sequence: CASSYSITGEGETQYF.

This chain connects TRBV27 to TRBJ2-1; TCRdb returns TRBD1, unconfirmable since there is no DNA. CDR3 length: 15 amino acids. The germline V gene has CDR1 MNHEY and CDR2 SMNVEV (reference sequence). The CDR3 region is CASSLQGQGNNEQFF.